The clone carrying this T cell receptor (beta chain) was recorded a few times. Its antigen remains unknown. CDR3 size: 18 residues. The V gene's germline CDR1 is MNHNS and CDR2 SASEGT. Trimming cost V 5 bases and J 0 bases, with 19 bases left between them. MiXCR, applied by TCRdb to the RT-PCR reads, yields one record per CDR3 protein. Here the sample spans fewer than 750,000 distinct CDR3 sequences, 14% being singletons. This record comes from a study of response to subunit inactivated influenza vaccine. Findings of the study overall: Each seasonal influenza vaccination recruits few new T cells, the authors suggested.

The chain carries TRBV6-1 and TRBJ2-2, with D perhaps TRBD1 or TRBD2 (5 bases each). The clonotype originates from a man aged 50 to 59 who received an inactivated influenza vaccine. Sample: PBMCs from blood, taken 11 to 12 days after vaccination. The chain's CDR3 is CASSPYTGRDPNTGELFF. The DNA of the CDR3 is TGTGCCAGCAGTCCGTATACGGGACGGGATCCGAACACCGGGGAGCTGTTTTTT.